A selection of T cell receptor beta chains follows, all from one sample in a study of cytomegalovirus exposure and HLA in healthy donors. Profiling relied on immunoSEQ multiplex PCR, and the TCRdb table lists in-frame clones only, not all of them. The sample shows roughly 110,000 clones, approximately 74% of them seen only once. The source material was PBMCs. The origin of the receptors is a woman in her thirties or forties in good health and CMV-seropositive. Each CDR3 is given with its conserved first and last residue. D genes are given only for firm matches. Rows may omit the clone size; those that give it use once, few, many or a size class.

CASSLVGVRGDTIYF | TGTGCCAGCAGCTTAGTTGGCGTGCGCGGAGACACCATATATTTT | - | TRBJ1-3 | TRBV7-8 | -
CASRTGDRVGQPQHF | TGTGCCAGTAGAACCGGGGACAGGGTAGGGCAGCCCCAGCATTTT | TRBD1 | TRBJ1-5 | TRBV19 | -
CASSLDKGRVYNEQFF | TGTGCCAGCAGCTTGGATAAGGGGAGGGTTTACAATGAGCAGTTCTTC | TRBD2 | TRBJ2-1 | TRBV5-6 | -
CASNKEGGWDTEAFF | TGTGCCAGCAACAAAGAGGGGGGGTGGGACACTGAAGCTTTCTTT | - | TRBJ1-1 | TRBV2 | -
CASSLAGLVYEQYF | TGTGCCAGCAGCTTGGCGGGACTAGTCTACGAGCAGTACTTC | TRBD2 | TRBJ2-7 | TRBV5-4 | -
CASNWQYSNQPQHF | TGTGCCAGTAATTGGCAGTATAGCAATCAGCCCCAGCATTTT | - | TRBJ1-5 | TRBV19 | -
CASIGLKPRTSGYYEQYF | TGTGCCAGCATTGGTCTTAAACCCCGGACTAGCGGATACTACGAGCAGTACTTC | TRBD2 | TRBJ2-7 | TRBV2 | -
CASSLGASGGQNEQFF | TGTGCCAGCAGCTTAGGCGCTAGCGGGGGGCAGAATGAGCAGTTCTTC | TRBD2 | TRBJ2-1 | TRBV11-3 | -
CASSPQGRGGANTEAFF | TGTGCCAGCTCACCACAGGGTAGGGGGGGGGCGAACACTGAAGCTTTCTTT | - | TRBJ1-1 | TRBV18 | -
CALGGILYGYTF | TGTGCCCTGGGCGGGATCCTCTATGGCTACACCTTC | - | TRBJ1-2 | TRBV30 | -
CASSTGTFVSGNTIYF | TGTGCCAGCTCAACCGGGACTTTCGTTTCTGGAAACACCATATATTTT | - | TRBJ1-3 | TRBV18 | -
CASSQGSDRNEKLFF | TGTGCCAGCAGCCAAGGAAGCGACAGGAATGAAAAACTGTTTTTT | - | TRBJ1-4 | TRBV4-2 | -
CASSLAPLAGGLNEQFF | TGTGCCAGCAGCTTAGCCCCGTTAGCGGGGGGGCTCAATGAGCAGTTCTTC | TRBD2 | TRBJ2-1 | TRBV7-2 | -
CASSSQGGGTEAFF | TGTGCCAGCAGTTCACAGGGAGGGGGCACTGAAGCTTTCTTT | - | TRBJ1-1 | TRBV2 | -
CASSDRPNRNTEAFF | TGTGCCAGCAGTGACAGGCCCAATAGGAACACTGAAGCTTTCTTT | - | TRBJ1-1 | TRBV6-1 | few
CASSITMTGIAFF | TGTGCCAGCAGCATTACAATGACAGGGATAGCTTTCTTT | TRBD1 | TRBJ1-1 | TRBV6-1 | -
CASSYGGSNQETQYF | TGTGCCAGCAGTTACGGGGGGTCAAACCAAGAGACCCAGTACTTC | - | TRBJ2-5 | TRBV6-6 | -
CASSPPRLAGGNEQFF | TGTGCCAGCTCACCACCGAGACTAGCGGGGGGTAATGAGCAGTTCTTC | TRBD2 | TRBJ2-1 | TRBV18 | -
CASSNRGRNTEAFF | TGTGCCAGTAGTAATAGGGGGCGGAACACTGAAGCTTTCTTT | TRBD1 | TRBJ1-1 | TRBV19 | -
CATRAGGTYEQYF | TGTGCCACTCGGGCAGGGGGGACCTACGAGCAGTACTTC | - | TRBJ2-7 | TRBV18 | few
CAWNSDRPRFFF | TGTGCCTGGAACTCTGACCGTCCTAGATTTTTCTTT | - | TRBJ1-1 | TRBV30 | -
CASSARSTGADTQYF | TGTGCCAGCAGCGCAAGGTCGACAGGGGCAGATACGCAGTATTTT | TRBD1 | TRBJ2-3 | TRBV5-4 | -
CATSSGQGSLSGNTIYF | TGTGCCACCAGCAGTGGACAGGGCTCTCTCTCTGGAAACACCATATATTTT | TRBD1 | TRBJ1-3 | TRBV15 | -
CASSQGPYGYTF | TGTGCCAGCAGCCAGGGGCCTTATGGCTACACCTTC | - | TRBJ1-2 | TRBV7-9 | -
CASRQSNYGYTF | TGCGCCAGCAGACAGTCTAACTATGGCTACACCTTC | - | TRBJ1-2 | TRBV5-1 | once
CASSVKTGSTTNEKLFF | TGTGCCAGCAGCGTCAAGACAGGGTCTACAACTAATGAAAAACTGTTTTTT | TRBD1 | TRBJ1-4 | TRBV9 | -